The 20 T cell receptor beta chains below come from one sample, sequenced in a study of glioma-infiltrating T cells (dated by TCRdb to about 2016). Sequencing was performed on an Illumina MiSeq. The iRepertoire nested amplicon-rescue multiplex PCR (arm-PCR) platform was used to amplify TCR alpha and beta CDR3 regions from RNA. TCRdb reprocessed the public reads (quality trimming at Q25 with fastp, clone calling with MiXCR) and kept in-frame beta chains. All rows with the same CDR3 protein become a single entry with the most common DNA and genes. In all, the sample holds 150,000 to 200,000 distinct CDR3 sequences, and roughly 32% of those were seen once. Around 20% of the sample goes to the ten largest clones. The sample was glioma tissue, nonneoplastic brain tissue, or PBMCs (not recorded which). The receptors stem from a human donor with low-grade glioma or glioblastoma, undergoing nonglioma brain surgery, or in good health (not recorded which).

This clonotype was picked up many times. The rearrangement links TRBV25-1 to TRBJ2-3, with D possibly TRBD2 on 5 matching bases. Trimming left V 3 bases short and J 4 bases short, with 5 bases between. CDR3 length: 12 residues. Looked up from germline, CDR1 is MGHDK and CDR2 is SYGVNS. The chain's CDR3 is CASSEDSDTQYF. In DNA, the CDR3 is TGTGCCAGCAGTGAGGACTCAGATACGCAGTATTTT.

The chain joins TRBV12-3 or TRBV12-4 to TRBJ1-2, with D tentatively TRBD1 (5 bases). The CDR3 is 14 amino acids. The V and J ends lost 6 bases and 8 bases respectively, with 19 bases between them. The CDR3 DNA follows: TGTGCCAGCAGCCCCTGGACGACGGGGCGAGGCTACACCTTC. Its translation is CASSPWTTGRGYTF.

Regarding this clonotype: A much bigger clone sits one base away, suggesting this may be a read error. V usage is TRBV28 and J usage is TRBJ1-5, with D possibly being TRBD1 (6 bases). This CDR3 spans 16 amino acids. Germline lookup yields CDR1 MDHEN and CDR2 SYDVKM. CDR3 residues: CASSLGGLLSNKPQHF. In nucleotides, the CDR3 is TGTGCCAGCAGTTTAGGGGGGCTCCTGAGCAATAAGCCCCAGCATTTT.

This clonotype occurred many times. The V call is TRBV28, the J call TRBJ1-1; D remains ambiguous. Deletions cut 6 bases from V and 0 bases from J, with 14 bases between. Germline lookup yields CDR1 MDHEN and CDR2 SYDVKM. This CDR3 contains 15 residues. The CDR3 DNA reads TGTGCCAGCAGAAACGACCCGGGGATGAACACTGAAGCTTTCTTT. Amino acid sequence: CASRNDPGMNTEAFF. The whole variable domain, remainder taken from reference TRBV28 and TRBJ1-1, is DVKVTQSSRYLVKRTGEKVFLECVQDMDHENMFWYRQDPGLGLRLIYFSYDVKMKEKGDIPEGYSVSREKKERFSLILESASTNQTSMYLCASRNDPGMNTEAFFGQGTRLTVV.

In this sample, this clonotype turned up many times. The rearrangement links TRBV7-6 to TRBJ2-3; 11 bases are shared with TRBD2. The CDR3 spans 19 residues. The germline CDR1 and CDR2 sequences are SGHVS and FNYEAQ. The junction had 16 bases not matched to a gene; V was cut back by 5 bases and J by 3 bases. CDR3 sequence (DNA): TGTGCCAGCAGCCAAACAGTGGGGCTAGCGGGAGGAGTGACAGATACGCAGTATTTT. It encodes CASSQTVGLAGGVTDTQYF.

This clonotype has only a few counts. The V gene is TRBV12-3 or TRBV12-4, the J gene TRBJ1-3; D might be TRBD1 (5 bases). Trimming removed 6 bases at V and 4 bases at J, with 10 bases between. The CDR3 is made up of 13 amino acids. CDR3 coding DNA: TGTGCCAGCAGCTCAGGGAGAGGAAACACCATATATTTT. Translating gives CASSSGRGNTIYF.

In its sample, this clonotype was seen many times. The chain joins TRBV15 to TRBJ2-5; unclear D gene. This CDR3 has 14 amino acids. Trimming shortened V by 0 bases and J by 3 bases, and 8 bases separated the two germline ends. Germline V lookup: CDR1 LNHNV, CDR2 YYDKDF (reference sequence). CDR3 DNA sequence: TGTGCCACCAGCAGAGATATGGCAGAAGAGACCCAGTACTTC. It specifies CATSRDMAEETQYF.

About this clonotype: A read error may explain this, as a much larger clone is one base away. This chain links TRBV5-1 with TRBJ2-1, with D possibly being TRBD2 (6 bases). Germline assignment: CDR1 SGHRS and CDR2 YFSETQ. V was cut by 3 bases and J by 10 bases, with 11 bases left in between. This CDR3 spans 12 amino acids. CDR3 sequence reads: CASSSIGGEQFF. The CDR3 DNA sequence: TGCGCCAGCAGCTCGATTGGGGGGGAGCAGTTCTTC.

This clonotype has more than one count but fewer than ten. The chain is built from TRBV5-1 and TRBJ2-7; a weak D match, TRBD1 (6 bases). Germline values: CDR1 SGHRS, CDR2 YFSETQ. The CDR3 is made up of 14 amino acids. V gave up 4 bases and J gave up 0 bases, with 11 bases separating them. The chain's CDR3 is CASSPRTVSYEQYF. Written as DNA, the CDR3 is TGCGCCAGCAGCCCTAGGACAGTCTCCTACGAGCAGTACTTC.

This chain joins TRBV27 and TRBJ2-5, with no clear D. Trimming took 7 bases from V and 2 from J, leaving 8 bases between them. CDR1 and CDR2 (germline): MNHEY, SMNVEV (reference sequence). This CDR3 has 12 amino acids. The CDR3 loop is CASIGKQETQYF. The CDR3 bases are TGTGCCAGCATAGGGAAACAAGAGACCCAGTACTTC.

This clonotype came up many times. The rearrangement uses TRBV6-1 and TRBJ2-7, with unresolved D. The CDR3 runs to 12 residues. The germline gives CDR1 MNHNS, CDR2 SASEGT. The V gene lost 6 bases and the J gene lost 5 bases, with 11 bases spanning the gap. CDR3 DNA sequence: TGTGCCAGCAGCTCCGCCCGCAACGAGCAGTACTTC. Protein sequence: CASSSARNEQYF.

This clonotype was seen ten or more times. This chain connects TRBV7-9 to TRBJ1-3, with 7 bases that match TRBD1. After removal of 5 bases from V and 0 bases from J, the junction contained 7 bases not matched to a gene. The V gene's germline CDR1 is SEHNR and CDR2 FQNEAQ (reference sequence). The CDR3 runs to 16 residues. CDR3 in amino acids: CASSQPGQSSGNTIYF. The CDR3 region has the DNA TGTGCCAGCAGCCAACCGGGACAGAGCTCTGGAAACACCATATATTTT.

This clonotype was observed once. CDR3 nucleotide sequence: TGCAGTGCTAGGGAAAGACTAGCGGGAGACTACAATGAGCAGTTCTTC. This gives the protein CSARERLAGDYNEQFF. The chain carries TRBV20-1 and TRBJ2-1, with 12 nucleotides matching TRBD2. V dropped 3 bases and J dropped 3; count of bases not matched to a gene: 6. In germline, CDR1 is DFQATT, CDR2 SNEGSKA (reference sequence). This CDR3 region has 16 residues.

The rearrangement uses TRBV29-1 and TRBJ2-3; maybe TRBD2 (6 bases). V lost 0 bases and J 0 bases, leaving 7 bases between the germline ends. The CDR3 is made up of 14 amino acids. CDR1 is SQVTM and CDR2 is ANQGSEA in the germline V gene. CDR3 in DNA: TGCAGCGTTGAAGATCGGGGGAGCACAGATACGCAGTATTTT. This translates into CSVEDRGSTDTQYF.

The chain has TRBV19 and TRBJ1-1; a possible D gene is TRBD1 (5 bases). The V gene's germline CDR1 is LNHDA and CDR2 SQIVND (reference sequence). The CDR3 spans 13 residues. Trimming took 5 bases from V and 5 from J, leaving 12 bases between them. Here the CDR3 reads CASSYQGETEAFF. For the CDR3, the DNA is TGTGCCAGTAGTTATCAGGGTGAAACTGAAGCTTTCTTT.

In this sample, this clonotype turned up many times. CDR3 bases: TGTGCCAGCAGTTCACAGAGCGGGAGGAGCGCAGATACGCAGTATTTT. It is translated as CASSSQSGRSADTQYF. The gene calls are TRBV6-2 or TRBV6-3 and TRBJ2-3; 9 bases map to TRBD2. Trimming removed 4 bases from V and 4 bases from J; junction bases left unmatched: 9. This CDR3 has 16 amino acids. CDR1 and CDR2 from the germline V gene are MNHEY and SVGEGT.

This clonotype has a count of ten or more. The V and J genes are TRBV10-3 and TRBJ1-4, with 8 nucleotides matching TRBD1. Germline V lookup: CDR1 ENHRY, CDR2 SYGVKD. The CDR3 is 16 amino acids. After removal of 0 bases from V and 8 bases from J, the junction contained 8 bases not matched to a gene. The CDR3, as DNA: TGTGCCATCAGTGAGTCCTCGGGACAGGTACAAGAAAAACTGTTTTTT. Protein product: CAISESSGQVQEKLFF.

About this clonotype itself: Given a much more abundant clone one base away, this may be a read error. J is TRBJ1-1 and V is TRBV7-9; D remains ambiguous. Germline CDR1 SEHNR, CDR2 FQNEAQ (reference sequence). V dropped 1 base and J dropped 3 bases, with 21 bases sitting between them. CDR3 length: 18 amino acids. As DNA, the CDR3 is TGTGCCAGCAGCTTAGAATTGATTATTCGGGATCTGGACACTGAAGCTTTCTTT. Amino acids: CASSLELIIRDLDTEAFF.

The chain carries TRBV11-2 and TRBJ2-3, with TRBD1 matching 8 bases. This CDR3 spans 23 amino acids. In germline, CDR1 is SGHAT, CDR2 FQNNGV. V dropped 5 bases and J dropped 0; count of bases not matched to a gene: 28. The CDR3 region is CASSPPSSGQASKGWYSTDTQYF. The CDR3 nucleotides are TGTGCCAGCAGCCCCCCGAGTTCGGGACAGGCATCGAAGGGCTGGTATAGCACAGATACGCAGTATTTT.

This clonotype occurred a few times. The chain employs TRBV27 and TRBJ1-4; 9 bases line up with TRBD1. The V segment lost 6 bases and the J segment 6 bases; nucleotides outside the gene matches: 8. Per the germline V gene, CDR1 is MNHEY and CDR2 is SMNVEV (reference sequence). The CDR3 runs to 15 residues. CDR3 coding DNA: TGTGCCAGCAGCTTAGTCTGGGACAGGGATGAAAAACTGTTTTTT. Translating gives CASSLVWDRDEKLFF.